The present TCR beta chain was sequenced within a study of T cell changes during pregnancy in multiple sclerosis. Only in-frame clones appear in the TCRdb table, and some are missing; sequencing was by immunoSEQ multiplex PCR. The profile shows about 93,000 clones, around 92% of them singletons. The clonotype was recovered from a female donor with multiple sclerosis, enrolled in a pregnancy study. The specimen was peripheral blood, collected after pregnancy.

The chain's CDR3 is CASRTAGLYEQYF. In DNA, the CDR3 is TGTGCCAGCAGGACGGCGGGATTATACGAGCAGTACTTC. The rearrangement joins TRBV2 to TRBJ2-7, with D tentatively TRBD2 (6 bases). The germline V and J ends were trimmed by 6 bases and 4 bases, with 13 bases remaining between them. CDR1 and CDR2 from the germline V gene are SNHLY and FYNNEI. The CDR3 is made up of 13 amino acids. Combining the CDR3 with reference TRBV2 and TRBJ2-7 gives the whole variable domain EPEVTQTPSHQVTQMGQEVILRCVPISNHLYFYWYRQILGQKVEFLVSFYNNEISEKSEIFDDQFSVERPDGSNFTLKIRSTKLEDSAMYFCASRTAGLYEQYFGPGTRLTVT.